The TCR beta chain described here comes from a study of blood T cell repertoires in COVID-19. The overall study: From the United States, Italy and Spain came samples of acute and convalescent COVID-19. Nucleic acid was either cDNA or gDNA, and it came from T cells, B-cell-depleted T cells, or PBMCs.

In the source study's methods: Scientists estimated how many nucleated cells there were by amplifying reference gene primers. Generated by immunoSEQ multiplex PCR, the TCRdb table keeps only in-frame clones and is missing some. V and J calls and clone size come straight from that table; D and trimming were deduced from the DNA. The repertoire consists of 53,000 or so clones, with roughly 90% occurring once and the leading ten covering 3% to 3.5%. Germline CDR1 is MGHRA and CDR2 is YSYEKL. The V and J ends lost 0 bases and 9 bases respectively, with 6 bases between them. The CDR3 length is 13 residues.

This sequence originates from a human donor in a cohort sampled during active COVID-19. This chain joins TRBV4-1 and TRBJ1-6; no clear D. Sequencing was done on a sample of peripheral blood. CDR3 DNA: TGCGCCAGCAGCCAAGATTGGAGTTCACCCCTCCACTTT. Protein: CASSQDWSSPLHF.